The next 17 T cell receptor beta chains were all read from a single sample in a study of blood T cell repertoires in COVID-19. Only in-frame clones appear in the TCRdb table, and some are missing; sequencing was by immunoSEQ multiplex PCR. The sample lists approximately 28,000 clones; roughly 70% were seen once. The material sequenced was peripheral blood. The receptors were sampled from a man aged 60 to 69 with active or convalescent COVID-19.

This sequence joins TRBV27 and TRBJ1-2, with 9 bases aligning to TRBD1. The CDR3 contains 17 residues. V was pared by 4 bases and J by 5 bases, with 14 bases of the junction left unmatched. Germline V gives CDR1 MNHEY, CDR2 SMNVEV (reference sequence). The CDR3 DNA follows: TGTGCCAGCAGTTATAAATCCCGGGACAGGGTACGATATGGCTACACCTTC. It codes for CASSYKSRDRVRYGYTF.

The rearrangement uses TRBV20-1 and TRBJ1-2; D gene ambiguous. This CDR3 has 10 residues. CDR1 is DFQATT and CDR2 is SNEGSKA in the germline V gene (reference sequence). V gave up 4 bases and J gave up 3 bases, with 3 bases separating them. CDR3 residues: CSATDYGYTF. CDR3 nucleotide sequence: TGCAGTGCTACCGACTATGGCTACACCTTC.

This rearrangement joins TRBV5-1 to TRBJ1-4, with D perhaps TRBD1 (6 bases). The CDR3 has 15 amino acids. Germline CDR1 and CDR2: SGHRS and YFSETQ. The V and J ends lost 4 bases and 5 bases respectively, with 15 bases between them. CDR3 nucleotide sequence: TGCGCCAGCAGCAAGCAATCCGACAGGAATGAAAAACTGTTTTTT. Amino acids: CASSKQSDRNEKLFF.

This clone was detected only a few times. The CDR3 DNA follows: TGTGCCAGCAGCCCGACAGGGGCGACCACCGGGGAGCTGTTTTTT. It is translated as CASSPTGATTGELFF. This chain connects TRBV5-6 to TRBJ2-2, with 8 bases that match TRBD1. The CDR3 sequence is 15 residues long. Trimming at V came to 4 bases and at J to 4 bases, leaving 6 bases not matched to a gene. Germline lookup yields CDR1 SGHDT and CDR2 YYEEEE.

The table lists this clone with a count of one. The chain employs TRBV19 and TRBJ2-1; maybe TRBD2 (6 bases). Germline values: CDR1 LNHDA, CDR2 SQIVND (reference sequence). Trimming took 4 bases from V and 6 from J, leaving 25 bases between them. This CDR3 spans 18 amino acids. The CDR3 bases are TGTGCCAGTAGTACCTTCGTCCCATCGGGACTTCGTTCCAATGAGCAGTTCTTC. Encoded protein: CASSTFVPSGLRSNEQFF.

This clone came up a few times. The chain has TRBV7-8 and TRBJ1-2, with 7 bases fitting TRBD1. This CDR3 contains 14 residues. The germline CDR1 and CDR2 sequences are SGHVS and FQNEAQ. V was pared by 5 bases and J by 4 bases, with 7 bases of the junction left unmatched. The CDR3 DNA reads as TGTGCCAGCAGCATGGGACAGATGGTCTATGGCTACACCTTC. Amino acid sequence: CASSMGQMVYGYTF.

This clone was detected a few times. This chain links TRBV27 with TRBJ1-4; 7 nucleotides match TRBD1. Trimming at V came to 5 bases and at J to 3 bases, leaving 6 bases not matched to a gene. The CDR3 extends over 15 amino acids. The germline V gene encodes CDR1 MNHEY and CDR2 SMNVEV (reference sequence). The CDR3 nucleotides read TGTGCCAGCAGTCTTACAGGGGTTCCTAATGAAAAACTGTTTTTT. Amino acid sequence: CASSLTGVPNEKLFF.

This clone showed up just once. This chain connects TRBV11-2 to TRBJ1-1; the match to TRBD1 covers 9 bases. Germline CDR1 SGHAT, CDR2 FQNNGV. CDR3 size: 16 residues. J lost 11 bases, V lost 6 bases, and 19 bases had no gene match. CDR3 residues: CASSDPRRGQGGGAFF. CDR3 coding DNA: TGTGCCAGCAGTGACCCACGAAGGGGACAGGGTGGTGGGGCTTTCTTT.

The chain has TRBV7-9 and TRBJ2-3; D uncertain. Germline values: CDR1 SEHNR, CDR2 FQNEAQ (reference sequence). Trimming took 4 bases from V and 2 from J, leaving 16 bases between them. The CDR3 spans 16 residues. The CDR3, as DNA: TGTGCCAGCAGCTACGTAGCAACGCTCCTCACAGATACGCAGTATTTT. This translates into CASSYVATLLTDTQYF.

The chain is built from TRBV11-2 and TRBJ1-6, with a tentative D call TRBD1 (6 bases). V gave up 5 bases and J gave up 9 bases, with 14 bases separating them. The germline CDR1 and CDR2 sequences are SGHAT and FQNNGV. The CDR3 covers 14 residues. The CDR3 here is CASSLTGFGSPLHF. The CDR3 bases are TGTGCCAGCAGCCTAACAGGGTTCGGTTCACCCCTCCACTTT.

This clone was detected only a few times. V is TRBV6-5 and J is TRBJ2-3, with 9 nucleotides matching TRBD2. The V and J ends lost 6 bases and 7 bases, in that order; junction bases with no gene match: 5. The CDR3 extends over 13 amino acids. Germline CDR1 and CDR2: MNHEY and SVGAGI. CDR3 amino acids: CASRVSGSNTQYF. Here the CDR3 DNA reads TGTGCCAGCAGGGTTAGCGGGAGCAATACGCAGTATTTT.

V usage is TRBV5-6 and J usage is TRBJ2-3; 10 nucleotides match TRBD1. Looked up from germline, CDR1 is SGHDT and CDR2 is YYEEEE. V trimming: 4 bases; J trimming: 4 bases; junction bases outside the gene matches: 3. This CDR3 is built from 14 residues. The CDR3 coding sequence is TGTGCCAGCAGCCGGGACAGGGGTGCAGATACGCAGTATTTT. Its protein product is CASSRDRGADTQYF.

V gene TRBV27 combines with J gene TRBJ2-1, with 10 nucleotides matching TRBD1. The CDR3 totals 14 residues. V shed 5 bases, J shed 5 bases, and the junction held 3 bases outside the gene matches. Germline values: CDR1 MNHEY, CDR2 SMNVEV (reference sequence). Written as DNA, the CDR3 is TGTGCCAGCAGTGCGGGACAGGGGAACAATGAGCAGTTCTTC. This translates into CASSAGQGNNEQFF.

J is TRBJ1-1 and V is TRBV29-1; perhaps TRBD1 as D (5 bases). This CDR3 spans 15 amino acids. Trimming shortened V by 1 base and J by 1 base, and 13 bases separated the two germline ends. Germline V CDR1 and CDR2: SQVTM, ANQGSEA. CDR3: CSVEVPGGKNTEAFF. The CDR3 region has the DNA TGCAGCGTTGAAGTCCCGGGGGGGAAGAACACTGAAGCTTTCTTT.

The V call is TRBV6-5, the J call TRBJ2-7; 7 bases fit TRBD1. Germline V gives CDR1 MNHEY, CDR2 SVGAGI. CDR3 length equals 14 residues. Losses at the gene ends were 0 bases for V and 5 bases for J; bases not matched to a gene: 4. This CDR3 reads CASSYSSGGNEQYF. In DNA, the CDR3 is TGTGCCAGCAGTTACTCATCAGGGGGAAACGAGCAGTACTTC.

The rearrangement joins TRBV6-1 to TRBJ2-1; 7 positions match TRBD2. Trimming took 1 base from V and 12 from J; bases not matched to a gene: 3. Looked up from germline, CDR1 is MNHNS and CDR2 is SASEGT. The CDR3 length is 12 residues. CDR3 nucleotide sequence: TGTGCCAGCAGTGAAGGAGGACTAGGGCAGTTCTTC. Amino acid sequence: CASSEGGLGQFF.

The chain has TRBV7-9 and TRBJ1-2, with TRBD1 matching 7 bases. CDR3 length: 14 residues. Germline-derived CDR1 and CDR2 are SEHNR and FQNEAQ (reference sequence). V lost 4 bases and J lost 4; bases outside the gene matches: 6. The CDR3 DNA is TGTGCCAGCAGCTCTTCAGGGGGAGGCTATGGCTACACCTTC. Its protein is CASSSSGGGYGYTF.